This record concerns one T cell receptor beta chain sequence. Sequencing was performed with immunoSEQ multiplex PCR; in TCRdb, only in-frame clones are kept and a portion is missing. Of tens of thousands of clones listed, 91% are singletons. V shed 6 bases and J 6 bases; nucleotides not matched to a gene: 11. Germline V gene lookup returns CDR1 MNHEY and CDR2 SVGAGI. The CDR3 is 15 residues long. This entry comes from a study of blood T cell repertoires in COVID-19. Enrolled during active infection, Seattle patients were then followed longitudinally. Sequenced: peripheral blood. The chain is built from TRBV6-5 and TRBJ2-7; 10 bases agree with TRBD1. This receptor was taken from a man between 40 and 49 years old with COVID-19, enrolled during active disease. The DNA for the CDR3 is TGTGCCAGCAGACCCTCCGGGACAGGGGTGCGCGAGCAGTACTTC. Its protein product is CASRPSGTGVREQYF.